Listed here are 17 T cell receptor beta chains from one sample, sequenced in a study of shared clonotypes between healthy human individuals. Sequencing used immunoSEQ multiplex PCR; TCRdb keeps in-frame clones, though not all of them. There are 650,000 to 800,000 clones in the sample; approximately 90% occur only once, and 20% to 25% lies in the top ten. CD45RO negativity and positive selection for CCR7 defined naive CD8 cells, a population that excluded terminally differentiated effector memory CD45RA+ cells. The sequencing input was naive CD8+ T cells sorted from blood. These receptor sequences come from a man younger than 45 in good health.

This clone was detected only a few times. This chain connects TRBV10-1 to TRBJ1-2; D call uncertain. Germline CDR1 reads WNHNN; CDR2 reads SYGVQD (reference sequence). V was clipped by 3 bases and J by 4 bases, with 3 bases between them. The CDR3 covers 11 residues. The CDR3 protein is CASSECYGYTF. DNA for the CDR3: TGCGCCAGCAGTGAATGCTATGGCTACACCTTC.

J is TRBJ2-7 and V is TRBV7-8, with D uncertain. Germline CDR1 and CDR2: SGHVS and FQNEAQ. The CDR3 runs to 13 residues. Trimming stripped 5 bases from V and 5 bases from J, with 13 bases between. The CDR3 region has the DNA TGTGCCAGCAGCCCCGCTCTCGTCAACGAGCAGTACTTC. It translates to CASSPALVNEQYF.

The rearrangement uses TRBV27 and TRBJ2-5; possible D gene TRBD1, 6 bases. This CDR3 has 15 residues. The germline V gene has CDR1 MNHEY and CDR2 SMNVEV (reference sequence). V gave up 5 bases and J gave up 2 bases, with 15 bases separating them. CDR3 sequence (DNA): TGTGCCAGCAGTGACGGTCTGGGGACACAAGAGACCCAGTACTTC. This gives the protein CASSDGLGTQETQYF.

As concerns this clone: One end of the junction is discordant with germline, which a read error may explain. This chain connects TRBV27 to TRBJ2-3, with D unresolved. The CDR3 has 15 residues. Germline-derived CDR1 and CDR2 are MNHEY and SMNVEV (reference sequence). The CDR3 DNA sequence: TGTGCCAGCCGTTTGACCGATCTGCCACAGGATACGCAGTATTTT. As protein: CASRLTDLPQDTQYF.

The chain combines TRBV7-2 with TRBJ1-1, with TRBD1 as a possible D gene (5 bases). The germline V gene encodes CDR1 SGHTA and CDR2 FQGNSA. V lost 4 bases and J lost 2, with 14 bases in between. CDR3 size: 15 residues. CDR3 DNA: TGTGCCAGCAGCTCCCCCAGGGTCGACAACACTGAAGCTTTCTTT. Residues: CASSSPRVDNTEAFF. Filled out from reference TRBV7-2 and TRBJ1-1, the complete variable domain reads GAGVSQSPSNKVTEKGKDVELRCDPISGHTALYWYRQSLGQGLEFLIYFQGNSAPDKSGLPSDRFSAERTGGSVSTLTIQRTQQEDSAVYLCASSSPRVDNTEAFFGQGTRLTVV.

This chain connects TRBV29-1 to TRBJ2-3; 10 nucleotides agree with TRBD2. Trimming cost V 3 bases and J 0 bases; bases outside gene matches: 12. Germline V gene data show CDR1 as SQVTM and CDR2 as ANQGSEA. The CDR3 spans 18 residues. CDR3 sequence reads: CSVDSGLAIWYSTDTQYF. Written as DNA, the CDR3 is TGCAGCGTTGATTCGGGACTAGCGATTTGGTACAGCACAGATACGCAGTATTTT.

The sample holds one count of this clone. The chain employs TRBV9 and TRBJ2-2, with D unclear. CDR1 is SGDLS and CDR2 is YYNGEE in the germline V gene. The V end was cut by 4 bases, the J end by 8 bases, with 12 bases between. CDR3 length: 13 amino acids. The CDR3 is CASSYSWGGELFF. CDR3 sequence (DNA): TGTGCCAGCAGCTATAGTTGGGGAGGGGAGCTGTTTTTT.

The chain combines TRBV28 with TRBJ2-6; D possibly corresponds to TRBD1 (7 bases). The V end lost 8 bases, the J end lost 5 bases, and 13 bases lay between the germline ends. This CDR3 contains 14 residues. Germline loops: CDR1 MDHEN, CDR2 SYDVKM. The chain's CDR3 is CASAGGWRANVLTF. In DNA form, the CDR3 reads TGTGCCAGCGCAGGGGGGTGGAGGGCCAACGTCCTGACTTTC.

Written as DNA, the CDR3 is TGTGCCAGCAGCGTAGAGGGACAGGGTTTCCAAGAGCAGTACTTC. This encodes CASSVEGQGFQEQYF. The chain links TRBV9 to TRBJ2-7; 9 positions match TRBD1. The CDR3 runs to 15 residues. The V and J ends lost 0 bases and 7 bases, in that order; junction bases with no gene match: 8. Germline CDR1 reads SGDLS; CDR2 reads YYNGEE.

This chain connects TRBV27 to TRBJ2-6; 10 bases are shared with TRBD2. This CDR3 has 19 residues. Trimming at V came to 3 bases and at J to 0 bases, leaving 8 bases not matched to a gene. Per the germline V gene, CDR1 is MNHEY and CDR2 is SMNVEV (reference sequence). DNA of the CDR3: TGTGCCAGCAGTTTCGTAGCGGGAGGTCGGAGCTCTGGGGCCAACGTCCTGACTTTC. The encoded protein is CASSFVAGGRSSGANVLTF.

The chain recombines TRBV29-1 with TRBJ1-1; maybe TRBD1 (5 bases). Deletions cut 0 bases from V and 0 bases from J, with 11 bases between. CDR1 and CDR2 (germline): SQVTM, ANQGSEA. This CDR3 region has 15 residues. This chain's CDR3 is CSVEDHEGLNTEAFF. CDR3 DNA: TGCAGCGTTGAAGATCATGAGGGGTTGAACACTGAAGCTTTCTTT.

This clone has a single count. This rearrangement joins TRBV10-2 to TRBJ2-6; D is perhaps TRBD1 (7 bases). This CDR3 contains 17 residues. Germline CDR1 and CDR2: WSHSY and SAAADI. V was trimmed by 10 bases and J by 0 bases, leaving 19 bases between them. The CDR3 is CATLSRGDHSGANVLTF. The CDR3 DNA sequence: TGCGCCACCTTGAGCAGGGGGGACCACTCTGGGGCCAACGTCCTGACTTTC.

The chain joins TRBV7-9 to TRBJ1-3; weak D call: TRBD1 (5 bases). The CDR3 consists of 16 residues. Per germline, CDR1 SEHNR and CDR2 FQNEAQ (reference sequence). Trimming took 5 bases from V and 0 from J, leaving 14 bases between them. This CDR3 is CASSPGGISSGNTIYF. In nucleotides, the CDR3 is TGTGCCAGCAGCCCCGGGGGGATCTCCTCTGGAAACACCATATATTTT.

The rearrangement uses TRBV30 and TRBJ2-3; maybe TRBD1 (6 bases). Deletions cut 5 bases from V and 2 bases from J, with 14 bases between. Per germline, CDR1 GTSNPN and CDR2 SVGIG (reference sequence). The CDR3 totals 14 residues. Here the CDR3 reads CAWVGGASTDTQYF. The CDR3 DNA reads TGTGCCTGGGTAGGGGGAGCATCCACAGATACGCAGTATTTT.

The gene calls are TRBV19 and TRBJ1-5, with D perhaps matching TRBD1 (5 bases). CDR1 is LNHDA and CDR2 is SQIVND in the germline V gene (reference sequence). The CDR3 has 15 amino acids. Between the trimmed V and J ends, which lost 2 bases and 3 bases, there was a span of 11 bases. DNA of the CDR3: TGTGCCAGTAGTATATACCAGGGTAACAATCAGCCCCAGCATTTT. Amino acid sequence: CASSIYQGNNQPQHF.

V gene TRBV7-2 combines with J gene TRBJ1-4; D remains ambiguous. This CDR3 comprises 14 residues. Germline CDR1 and CDR2: SGHTA and FQGNSA. Trimming removed 5 bases at V and 3 bases at J, with 10 bases between. CDR3 sequence: CASSLSGSNEKLFF. CDR3 coding DNA: TGTGCCAGCAGCCTCAGTGGTTCTAATGAAAAACTGTTTTTT.

This chain joins TRBV7-6 and TRBJ1-5; D not certain. The CDR3 loop spans 12 amino acids. Trimming pared 3 bases from V and 5 bases from J, leaving 5 bases between. Germline V gene lookup returns CDR1 SGHVS and CDR2 FNYEAQ. The CDR3 DNA is TGTGCCAGCAGCTTGGAAGATCAGCCCCAGCATTTT. Translated: CASSLEDQPQHF.